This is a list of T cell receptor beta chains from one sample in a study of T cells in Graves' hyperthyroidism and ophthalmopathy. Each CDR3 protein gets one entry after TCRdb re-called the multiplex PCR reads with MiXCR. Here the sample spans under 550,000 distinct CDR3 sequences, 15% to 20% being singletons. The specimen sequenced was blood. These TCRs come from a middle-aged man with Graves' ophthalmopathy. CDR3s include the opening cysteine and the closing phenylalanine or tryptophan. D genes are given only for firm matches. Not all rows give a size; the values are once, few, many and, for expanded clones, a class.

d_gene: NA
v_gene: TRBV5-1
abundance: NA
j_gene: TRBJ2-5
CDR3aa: CASSSIRPNQETQYF
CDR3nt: TGCGCCAGCAGCTCCATAAGACCGAACCAAGAGACCCAGTACTTC

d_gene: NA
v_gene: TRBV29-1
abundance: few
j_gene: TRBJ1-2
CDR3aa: CSVGYRLSNYGYTF
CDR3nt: TGCAGCGTTGGGTACAGGTTGTCTAACTATGGCTACACCTTC

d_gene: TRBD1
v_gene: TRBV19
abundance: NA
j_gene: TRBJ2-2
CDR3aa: CASSVTGVNTGELFF
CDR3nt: TGTGCCAGTAGTGTGACAGGGGTCAACACCGGGGAGCTGTTTTTT

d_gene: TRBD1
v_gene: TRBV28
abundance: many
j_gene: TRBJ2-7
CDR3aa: CASSSGTASYEQYF
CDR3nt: TGTGCCAGCAGTTCCGGGACAGCCTCCTACGAGCAGTACTTC

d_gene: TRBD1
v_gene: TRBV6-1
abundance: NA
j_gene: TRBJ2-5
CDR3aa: CAVQNRGRGQETQYF
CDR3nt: TGTGCCGTCCAAAACAGGGGAAGGGGGCAAGAGACCCAGTACTTC

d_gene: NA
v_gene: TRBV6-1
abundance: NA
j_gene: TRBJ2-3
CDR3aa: CASTAITGTDTQYF
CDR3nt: TGTGCCAGCACCGCTATTACAGGGACAGATACGCAGTATTTT

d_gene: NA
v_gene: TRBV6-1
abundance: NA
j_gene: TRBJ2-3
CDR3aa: CASSRAFSTDTQYF
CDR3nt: TGTGCCAGCAGCAGGGCCTTTAGCACAGATACGCAGTATTTT

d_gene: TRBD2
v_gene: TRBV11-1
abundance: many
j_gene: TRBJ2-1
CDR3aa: CASSLVGTSGRGHEQFF
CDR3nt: TGTGCCAGCAGCTTAGTAGGGACTAGCGGGAGAGGGCATGAGCAGTTCTTC

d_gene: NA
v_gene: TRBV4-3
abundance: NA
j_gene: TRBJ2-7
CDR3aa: CASSQEGSTYNEQYF
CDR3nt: TGCGCCAGCAGCCAAGAGGGAAGTACCTACAATGAGCAGTACTTC

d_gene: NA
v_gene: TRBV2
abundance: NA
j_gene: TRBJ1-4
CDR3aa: CASNLMGGGEKLFF
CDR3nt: TGTGCCAGCAACCTGATGGGGGGGGGGGAAAAACTGTTTTTT

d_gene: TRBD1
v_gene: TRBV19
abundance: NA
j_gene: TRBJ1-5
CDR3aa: CASSRDSNSNQPQHF
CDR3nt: TGTGCCAGTAGTAGGGACAGCAATAGCAATCAGCCCCAGCATTTT

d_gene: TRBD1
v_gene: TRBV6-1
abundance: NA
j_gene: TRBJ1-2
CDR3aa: CASSEGQNYGYTF
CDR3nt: TGTGCCAGCAGTGAGGGACAGAACTATGGCTACACCTTC

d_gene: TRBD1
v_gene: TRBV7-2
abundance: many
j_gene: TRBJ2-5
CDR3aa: CASSLARTGVRETQYF
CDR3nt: TGTGCCAGCAGCTTAGCGAGGACAGGGGTACGGGAGACCCAGTACTTC

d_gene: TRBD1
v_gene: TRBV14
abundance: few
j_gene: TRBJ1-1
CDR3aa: CASSQIPDRVNTEAFF
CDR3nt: TGTGCCAGCAGCCAAATTCCGGACAGGGTAAACACTGAAGCTTTCTTT

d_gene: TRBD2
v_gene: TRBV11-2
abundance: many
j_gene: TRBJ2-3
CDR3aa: CASNSVLAGVADTQYF
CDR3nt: TGTGCCAGCAACTCGGTACTAGCGGGAGTTGCAGATACGCAGTATTTT

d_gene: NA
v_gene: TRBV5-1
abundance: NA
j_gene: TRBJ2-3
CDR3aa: CASSLGRATDTQYF
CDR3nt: TGCGCCAGCAGCTTGGGGAGAGCCACAGATACGCAGTATTTT

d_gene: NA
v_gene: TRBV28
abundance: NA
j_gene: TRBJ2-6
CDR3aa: CASSVVHASGANVLTF
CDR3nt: TGTGCCAGCAGCGTGGTCCACGCCTCTGGGGCCAACGTCCTGACTTTC

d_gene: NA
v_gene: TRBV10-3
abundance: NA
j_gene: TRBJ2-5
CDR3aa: CAIRQFGQETQYF
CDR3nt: TGTGCCATCAGACAGTTTGGGCAAGAGACCCAGTACTTC

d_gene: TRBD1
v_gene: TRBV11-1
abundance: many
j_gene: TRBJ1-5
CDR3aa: CASSPGTGSNQPQHF
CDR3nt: TGTGCCAGCAGCCCCGGGACAGGTAGCAATCAGCCCCAGCATTTT

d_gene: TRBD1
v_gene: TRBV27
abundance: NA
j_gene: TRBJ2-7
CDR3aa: CASSILRDSEQYF
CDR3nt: TGTGCCAGCAGTATCCTCCGGGACAGTGAGCAGTACTTC

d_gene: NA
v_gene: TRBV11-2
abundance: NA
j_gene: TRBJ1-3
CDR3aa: CASSFFKNTIYF
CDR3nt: TGTGCCAGCAGCTTTTTTAAAAACACCATATATTTT

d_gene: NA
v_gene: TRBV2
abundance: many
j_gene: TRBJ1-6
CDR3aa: CASRLSSYNSPLHF
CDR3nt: TGTGCCAGCAGGCTGAGCTCCTATAATTCACCCCTCCACTTT